These T cell receptor beta chains were read from a single sample in a study of T-cell memory formation after mild COVID-19. A single record per CDR3 protein comes from TCRdb applying MiXCR to the 5' RACE reads. The table includes 500,000 to 650,000 distinct CDR3 sequences, roughly 21% detected once. Sequences were obtained from PBMCs or a T cell subset sorted from them (not recorded which). These receptors all come from an adult woman who had mild COVID-19 (a few samples of this study predate the infection). Cell type and time point are not known. The CDR3 runs from the conserved cysteine through the conserved F or W. The D gene is left open where the match is weak. Clone size is stated in some rows and not others, as once, few, many or a class when expanded.

J gene: TRBJ1-2; D gene: -; clone size: -; V gene: TRBV20-1; CDR3 DNA: TGCAGTGCCGAGCGACGGGGGTATGGCTACACCTTC; CDR3 protein: CSAERRGYGYTF
J gene: TRBJ1-4; D gene: -; clone size: -; V gene: TRBV7-8; CDR3 DNA: TGTGCCAGCAGCCCCCGGCGCTACGTGGATGAAAAACTGTTTTTT; CDR3 protein: CASSPRRYVDEKLFF
J gene: TRBJ2-7; D gene: TRBD2; clone size: few; V gene: TRBV6-5; CDR3 DNA: TGTGCCAGCAGTTACGGACTAGCGGGTTCTCATCGGGTCTACGAGCAGTACTTC; CDR3 protein: CASSYGLAGSHRVYEQYF
J gene: TRBJ2-7; D gene: -; clone size: many; V gene: TRBV4-2; CDR3 DNA: TGTGCCAGCAGCCAAGGGGCCAGCTCCTACGAGCAGTACTTC; CDR3 protein: CASSQGASSYEQYF
J gene: TRBJ2-1; D gene: -; clone size: -; V gene: TRBV19; CDR3 DNA: TGTGCCAGTAGTACGTCCCGATCCTACAATGAGCAGTTCTTC; CDR3 protein: CASSTSRSYNEQFF
J gene: TRBJ2-1; D gene: TRBD1; clone size: few; V gene: TRBV6-5; CDR3 DNA: TGTGCCAGCAGTTACAGGGACAGGGTGCATGAGCAGTTCTTC; CDR3 protein: CASSYRDRVHEQFF
J gene: TRBJ2-7; D gene: -; clone size: few; V gene: TRBV5-6; CDR3 DNA: TGTGCCAGCAGCTTGGTAATCACGGCGAGTACGAAGGGGCAGTACTTC; CDR3 protein: CASSLVITASTKGQYF
J gene: TRBJ2-1; D gene: -; clone size: -; V gene: TRBV5-1; CDR3 DNA: TGCGCCAGCAGCCAGCGCGAGCTTTTCAATGAGCAGTTCTTC; CDR3 protein: CASSQRELFNEQFF
J gene: TRBJ1-1; D gene: -; clone size: -; V gene: TRBV27; CDR3 DNA: TGTGCCAGCAGTTTAGAGGAGTCGAACACTGAAGCTTTCTTT; CDR3 protein: CASSLEESNTEAFF
J gene: TRBJ2-2; D gene: TRBD2; clone size: -; V gene: TRBV6-5; CDR3 DNA: TGTGCCAGCAGTTTCGGGACTAGCTCCGGGGAGCTGTTTTTT; CDR3 protein: CASSFGTSSGELFF
J gene: TRBJ2-3; D gene: -; clone size: -; V gene: TRBV10-3; CDR3 DNA: TGTGCCATCAGTAAGCAGGGAGCTCCAGATACGCAGTATTTT; CDR3 protein: CAISKQGAPDTQYF
J gene: TRBJ2-2; D gene: -; clone size: few; V gene: TRBV7-8; CDR3 DNA: TGTGCCAGCAGCCACAGGGTGTTGACCGGGGAGCTGTTTTTT; CDR3 protein: CASSHRVLTGELFF
J gene: TRBJ2-7; D gene: TRBD2; clone size: -; V gene: TRBV5-1; CDR3 DNA: TGCGCCAGCAGCCCCCACCGATTAGCGGGAGGGTACGAGCAGTACTTC; CDR3 protein: CASSPHRLAGGYEQYF
J gene: TRBJ2-1; D gene: -; clone size: -; V gene: TRBV11-1; CDR3 DNA: TGTGCCAGCAGCTTATCGGCGAGAGCCTACAATGAGCAGTTCTTC; CDR3 protein: CASSLSARAYNEQFF
J gene: TRBJ1-5; D gene: -; clone size: -; V gene: TRBV29-1; CDR3 DNA: TGCAGCGTTGTGTTGGCCCAGAGCAATCAGCCCCAGCATTTT; CDR3 protein: CSVVLAQSNQPQHF
J gene: TRBJ2-3; D gene: TRBD2; clone size: -; V gene: TRBV7-9; CDR3 DNA: TGTGCCAGCAGCCGCAGAGGTAGCGGGGGGCGCACAGATACGCAGTATTTT; CDR3 protein: CASSRRGSGGRTDTQYF
J gene: TRBJ2-1; D gene: TRBD2; clone size: -; V gene: TRBV13; CDR3 DNA: TGTGCCAGCAGCTCGGGACTAGCGGGGGAGAATGAGCAGTTCTTC; CDR3 protein: CASSSGLAGENEQFF
J gene: TRBJ2-7; D gene: -; clone size: few; V gene: TRBV20-1; CDR3 DNA: TGCAGTGTGCGGTTCTCCTACGAGCAGTACTTC; CDR3 protein: CSVRFSYEQYF
J gene: TRBJ2-5; D gene: -; clone size: -; V gene: TRBV7-4; CDR3 DNA: TGTGCCAGCACCCTAGGGGACACAGGAGGGGAGACCCAGTACTTC; CDR3 protein: CASTLGDTGGETQYF
J gene: TRBJ2-3; D gene: -; clone size: -; V gene: TRBV7-9; CDR3 DNA: TGTGCCAGCAGCTTCCCCTCATTAGTTACAACAGATACGCAGTATTTT; CDR3 protein: CASSFPSLVTTDTQYF
J gene: TRBJ2-3; D gene: TRBD1; clone size: -; V gene: TRBV5-1; CDR3 DNA: TGCGCCAGCAGCTTGCCCCCTCCAGGACAGGATAGCACAGATACGCAGTATTTT; CDR3 protein: CASSLPPPGQDSTDTQYF
J gene: TRBJ2-2; D gene: TRBD2; clone size: few; V gene: TRBV7-9; CDR3 DNA: TGTGCCAGCAGCTTAGTGCCAGCGGGAATACGCGGGGAGCTGTTTTTT; CDR3 protein: CASSLVPAGIRGELFF
J gene: TRBJ1-5; D gene: TRBD1; clone size: -; V gene: TRBV5-1; CDR3 DNA: TGCGCCAGCAGCTTGGGCGGGACAGGGGGGTCTCAGCCCCAGCATTTT; CDR3 protein: CASSLGGTGGSQPQHF
J gene: TRBJ2-1; D gene: -; clone size: many; V gene: TRBV11-1; CDR3 DNA: TGTGCCAGCAGCGCCCGGGACGGCTCCTACAATGAGCAGTTCTTC; CDR3 protein: CASSARDGSYNEQFF
J gene: TRBJ2-1; D gene: -; clone size: -; V gene: TRBV12-3/TRBV12-4; CDR3 DNA: TGTGCCAGCTCTCCCCAGGGCCTAAATGAGCAGTTCTTC; CDR3 protein: CASSPQGLNEQFF
J gene: TRBJ2-7; D gene: -; clone size: few; V gene: TRBV5-4; CDR3 DNA: TGTGCCAGCAGCTGGGGGCTCGGGGAGCAGTACTTC; CDR3 protein: CASSWGLGEQYF
J gene: TRBJ2-3; D gene: TRBD2; clone size: -; V gene: TRBV12-3/TRBV12-4; CDR3 DNA: TGTGCCAGCAGGCTACTAGCGGGGGGTGCTAGCACAGATACGCAGTATTTT; CDR3 protein: CASRLLAGGASTDTQYF
J gene: TRBJ1-4; D gene: -; clone size: few; V gene: TRBV4-3; CDR3 DNA: TGCGCCAGCAGCCAAGTACCCCAGTTTAATAATGAAAAACTGTTTTTT; CDR3 protein: CASSQVPQFNNEKLFF
J gene: TRBJ2-5; D gene: -; clone size: -; V gene: TRBV5-4; CDR3 DNA: TGTGCCAGCAGGCCCCGTGGAGAGGGAGTGGAGACCCAGTACTTC; CDR3 protein: CASRPRGEGVETQYF
J gene: TRBJ2-2; D gene: -; clone size: -; V gene: TRBV6-1; CDR3 DNA: TGTGCCAGCAGTAGTTGGGACGGAGACTCCCCCCCGCTGTTTTTT; CDR3 protein: CASSSWDGDSPPLFF
J gene: TRBJ2-7; D gene: TRBD2; clone size: -; V gene: TRBV5-4; CDR3 DNA: TGTGCCACCCGGCGAGCGGGAGCAGTGTACGAGCAGTACTTC; CDR3 protein: CATRRAGAVYEQYF
J gene: TRBJ1-2; D gene: TRBD1; clone size: -; V gene: TRBV27; CDR3 DNA: TGTGCCAGCAGTAGTCTAAAGGGACAGGGAACTAACTATGGCTACACCTTC; CDR3 protein: CASSSLKGQGTNYGYTF
J gene: TRBJ1-2; D gene: -; clone size: few; V gene: TRBV5-5; CDR3 DNA: TGTGCCAGCAGCCGGGTTGGTGGGTTCGGCTATGGCTACACCTTC; CDR3 protein: CASSRVGGFGYGYTF
J gene: TRBJ2-3; D gene: -; clone size: -; V gene: TRBV7-9; CDR3 DNA: TGTGCCACAAAGGGGGCGGGAAGGGCTCCGACGCAGTATTTT; CDR3 protein: CATKGAGRAPTQYF
J gene: TRBJ2-1; D gene: TRBD2; clone size: many; V gene: TRBV14; CDR3 DNA: TGTGCCAGCAGCCAACTAGCGGGAGGATACAATGAGCAGTTCTTC; CDR3 protein: CASSQLAGGYNEQFF
J gene: TRBJ2-5; D gene: -; clone size: -; V gene: TRBV20-1; CDR3 DNA: TGCAGTGCTAGAGTGGCCAGACTTCCACAAGAGACCCAGTACTTC; CDR3 protein: CSARVARLPQETQYF
J gene: TRBJ2-2; D gene: -; clone size: -; V gene: TRBV11-1; CDR3 DNA: TGTGCCAGCAGCCGGGGGGGTCCGGGACAGGTGCCCGGGGAGCTGTTTTTT; CDR3 protein: CASSRGGPGQVPGELFF
J gene: TRBJ2-5; D gene: TRBD2; clone size: -; V gene: TRBV20-1; CDR3 DNA: TGCACTGGGACTAGCGGGGGGACGGAGACCCAGTACTTC; CDR3 protein: CTGTSGGTETQYF
J gene: TRBJ2-7; D gene: -; clone size: few; V gene: TRBV15; CDR3 DNA: TGTGCCACCAGCAGAGATCTTGGTTCTCCCTACGAGCAGTACTTC; CDR3 protein: CATSRDLGSPYEQYF
J gene: TRBJ2-4; D gene: -; clone size: -; V gene: TRBV6-2/TRBV6-3; CDR3 DNA: TGTGCCAGCAGTTACGGTGACAGACTGGGTGACATTCAGTACTTC; CDR3 protein: CASSYGDRLGDIQYF
J gene: TRBJ2-1; D gene: -; clone size: once; V gene: TRBV7-2; CDR3 DNA: TGTGCCAGCAGCCTAAGGACACGCTGGATGGATGAGCAGTTCTTC; CDR3 protein: CASSLRTRWMDEQFF
J gene: TRBJ1-2; D gene: -; clone size: -; V gene: TRBV29-1; CDR3 DNA: TGCAGCGTTTCCCAGAGCACCTATGGCTACACCTTC; CDR3 protein: CSVSQSTYGYTF
J gene: TRBJ2-3; D gene: TRBD2; clone size: -; V gene: TRBV12-3/TRBV12-4; CDR3 DNA: TGTGCCAGCAGTTCCAGACTAGCGGGGGAGTCAGATACGCAGTATTTT; CDR3 protein: CASSSRLAGESDTQYF
J gene: TRBJ2-2; D gene: TRBD1; clone size: few; V gene: TRBV4-2; CDR3 DNA: TGTGCCAGCAGCCAGACAGGGAACGGGGAGCTGTTTTTT; CDR3 protein: CASSQTGNGELFF
J gene: TRBJ2-3; D gene: -; clone size: few; V gene: TRBV3-1; CDR3 DNA: TGTGCCAGCAGCCAAGATAACGCGGTGATTCCAGACACAGATACGCAGTATTTT; CDR3 protein: CASSQDNAVIPDTDTQYF
J gene: TRBJ2-5; D gene: -; clone size: few; V gene: TRBV7-9; CDR3 DNA: TGTGCCAGCATGACAGGCTACCAAGAGACCCAGTACTTC; CDR3 protein: CASMTGYQETQYF
J gene: TRBJ1-2; D gene: TRBD1; clone size: -; V gene: TRBV6-5; CDR3 DNA: TGTGCCAGCAGTTACTCTTTAAATCGCGGCGGCAGGGGGCCGAGCTACACCTTC; CDR3 protein: CASSYSLNRGGRGPSYTF
J gene: TRBJ2-3; D gene: TRBD2; clone size: few; V gene: TRBV9; CDR3 DNA: TGTGCCAGCAGCGTAGAGGTATCGGGACTAGCGGGAGGAGATCGGGTCCCGCAGTATTTT; CDR3 protein: CASSVEVSGLAGGDRVPQYF
J gene: TRBJ2-3; D gene: TRBD2; clone size: few; V gene: TRBV7-3; CDR3 DNA: TGTGCCAGCAGCCTTAGGACTAGCGGGAGTTACACAGATACGCAGTATTTT; CDR3 protein: CASSLRTSGSYTDTQYF
J gene: TRBJ1-1; D gene: -; clone size: -; V gene: TRBV3-1; CDR3 DNA: TGTGCCAGCAGCCCCCCCCGGGTCCTTCCCGCTGAAGCTTTCTTT; CDR3 protein: CASSPPRVLPAEAFF
J gene: TRBJ1-5; D gene: -; clone size: many; V gene: TRBV3-1; CDR3 DNA: TGTGCCAGCAGCCCGTTCGGGGGCCTTAGCAATCAGCCCCAGCATTTT; CDR3 protein: CASSPFGGLSNQPQHF
J gene: TRBJ1-1; D gene: -; clone size: -; V gene: TRBV19; CDR3 DNA: TGTGCCAGTAGTATCTTGGGGAACGCTGAAGCTTTCTTT; CDR3 protein: CASSILGNAEAFF
J gene: TRBJ2-7; D gene: TRBD1; clone size: -; V gene: TRBV25-1; CDR3 DNA: TGTGCCAGCAGTGAGCGGACAGGACCCAAAAACGAGCAGTACTTC; CDR3 protein: CASSERTGPKNEQYF
J gene: TRBJ2-7; D gene: -; clone size: -; V gene: TRBV2; CDR3 DNA: TGTGCCACACAGGGAGGTGTCAACTACGAGCAGTACTTC; CDR3 protein: CATQGGVNYEQYF
J gene: TRBJ1-5; D gene: -; clone size: -; V gene: TRBV28; CDR3 DNA: TGTGCCAGCAGATCCGGGACTTACGATCAGCCCCAGCATTTT; CDR3 protein: CASRSGTYDQPQHF
J gene: TRBJ2-3; D gene: -; clone size: -; V gene: TRBV20-1; CDR3 DNA: TGCAGTGCTAGAGTTACGGGGGGCCCCTCAAGCACAGATACGCAGTATTTT; CDR3 protein: CSARVTGGPSSTDTQYF
J gene: TRBJ2-7; D gene: -; clone size: -; V gene: TRBV24-1; CDR3 DNA: TGTGCCACCAGTGATCCGTCCTACGAGCAGTACTTC; CDR3 protein: CATSDPSYEQYF
J gene: TRBJ2-5; D gene: -; clone size: many; V gene: TRBV7-2; CDR3 DNA: TGTGCCAGCACCCGGCCGGCCGGCAACCAAGAGACCCAGTACTTC; CDR3 protein: CASTRPAGNQETQYF
J gene: TRBJ2-5; D gene: TRBD2; clone size: few; V gene: TRBV29-1; CDR3 DNA: TGCAGCGCCGAGGGAGGACTAGCGTCTGGGTGGGAGACCCAGTACTTC; CDR3 protein: CSAEGGLASGWETQYF